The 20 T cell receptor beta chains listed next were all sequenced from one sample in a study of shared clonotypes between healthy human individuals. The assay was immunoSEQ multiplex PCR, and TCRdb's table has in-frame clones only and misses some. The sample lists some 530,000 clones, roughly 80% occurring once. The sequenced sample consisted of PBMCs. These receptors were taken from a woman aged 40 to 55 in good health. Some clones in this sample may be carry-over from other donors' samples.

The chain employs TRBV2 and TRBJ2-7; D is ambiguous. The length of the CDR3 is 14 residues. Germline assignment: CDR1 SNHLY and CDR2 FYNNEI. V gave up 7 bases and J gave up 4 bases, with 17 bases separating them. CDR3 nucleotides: TGTGCCAGCAACCCCGAAGGCCCCAAGTACGAGCAGTACTTC. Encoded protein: CASNPEGPKYEQYF.

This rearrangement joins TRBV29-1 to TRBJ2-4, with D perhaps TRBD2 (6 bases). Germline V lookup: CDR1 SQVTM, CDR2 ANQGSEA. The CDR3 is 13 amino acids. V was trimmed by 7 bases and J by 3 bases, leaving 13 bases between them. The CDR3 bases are TGCAGCGCCCGGAGGGGTGACAAAAACATTCAGTACTTC. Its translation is CSARRGDKNIQYF.

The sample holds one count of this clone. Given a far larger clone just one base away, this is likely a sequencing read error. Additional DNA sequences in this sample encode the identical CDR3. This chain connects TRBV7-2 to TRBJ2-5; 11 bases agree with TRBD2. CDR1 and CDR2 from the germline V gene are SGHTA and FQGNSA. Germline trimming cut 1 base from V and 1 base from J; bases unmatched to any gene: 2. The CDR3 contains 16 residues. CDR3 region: CASSLGLAGRQETQYF. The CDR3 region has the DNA TGTGCCAGCAGCTTAGGACTAGCGGGACGCCAAGAGACCCAGTACTTC. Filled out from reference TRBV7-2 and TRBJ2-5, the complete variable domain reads GAGVSQSPSNKVTEKGKDVELRCDPISGHTALYWYRQSLGQGLEFLIYFQGNSAPDKSGLPSDRFSAERTGGSVSTLTIQRTQQEDSAVYLCASSLGLAGRQETQYFGPGTRLLVL.

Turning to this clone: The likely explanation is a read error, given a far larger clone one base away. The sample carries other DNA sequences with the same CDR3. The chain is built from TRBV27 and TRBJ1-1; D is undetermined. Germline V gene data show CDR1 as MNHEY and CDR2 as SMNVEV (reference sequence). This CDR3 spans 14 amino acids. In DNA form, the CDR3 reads TGTGCCAGCAGTAGAAGGTACGGCGACACTGAAGCTTTCTTC. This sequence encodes CASSRRYGDTEAFF.

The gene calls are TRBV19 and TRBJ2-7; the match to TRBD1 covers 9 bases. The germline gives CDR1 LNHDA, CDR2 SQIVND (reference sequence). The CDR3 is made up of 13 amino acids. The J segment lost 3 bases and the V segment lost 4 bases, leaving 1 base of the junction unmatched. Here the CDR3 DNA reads TGTGCCAGTAGTAAGACAGGGGGCTACGAGCAGTACTTC. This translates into CASSKTGGYEQYF.

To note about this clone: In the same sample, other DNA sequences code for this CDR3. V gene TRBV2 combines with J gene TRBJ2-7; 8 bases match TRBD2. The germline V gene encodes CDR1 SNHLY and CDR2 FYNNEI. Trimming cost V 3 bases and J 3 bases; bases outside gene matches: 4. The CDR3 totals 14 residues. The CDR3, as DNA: TGTGCCAGCAGTGATGCGGGGGGACTCTACGAGCAGTACTTC. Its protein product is CASSDAGGLYEQYF.

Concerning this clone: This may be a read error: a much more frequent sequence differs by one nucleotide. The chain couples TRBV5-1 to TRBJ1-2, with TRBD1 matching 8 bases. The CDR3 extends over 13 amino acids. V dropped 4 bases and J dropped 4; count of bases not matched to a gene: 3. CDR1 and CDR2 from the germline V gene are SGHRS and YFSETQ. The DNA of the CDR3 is TGCGCCAGCAGCCACGGACAGGGCTATGGCTACACCTTC. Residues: CASSHGQGYGYTF.

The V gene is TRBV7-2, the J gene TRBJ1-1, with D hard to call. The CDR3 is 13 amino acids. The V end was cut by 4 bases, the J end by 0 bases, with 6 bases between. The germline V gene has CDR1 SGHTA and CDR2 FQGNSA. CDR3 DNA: TGTGCCAGCAGCTGGGCGGTGAACACTGAAGCTTTCTTT. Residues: CASSWAVNTEAFF. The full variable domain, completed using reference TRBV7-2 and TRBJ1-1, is GAGVSQSPSNKVTEKGKDVELRCDPISGHTALYWYRQSLGQGLEFLIYFQGNSAPDKSGLPSDRFSAERTGGSVSTLTIQRTQQEDSAVYLCASSWAVNTEAFFGQGTRLTVV.

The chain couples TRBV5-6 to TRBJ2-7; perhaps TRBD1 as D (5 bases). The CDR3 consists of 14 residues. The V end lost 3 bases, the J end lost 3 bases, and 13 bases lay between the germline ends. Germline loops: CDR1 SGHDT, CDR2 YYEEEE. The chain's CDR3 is CASSSILRGYEQYF. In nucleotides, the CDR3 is TGTGCCAGCAGCTCAATCTTAAGGGGCTACGAGCAGTACTTC. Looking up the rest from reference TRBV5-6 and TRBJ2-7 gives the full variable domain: DAGVTQSPTHLIKTRGQQVTLRCSPKSGHDTVSWYQQALGQGPQFIFQYYEEEERQRGNFPDRFSGHQFPNYSSELNVNALLLGDSALYLCASSSILRGYEQYFGPGTRLTVT.

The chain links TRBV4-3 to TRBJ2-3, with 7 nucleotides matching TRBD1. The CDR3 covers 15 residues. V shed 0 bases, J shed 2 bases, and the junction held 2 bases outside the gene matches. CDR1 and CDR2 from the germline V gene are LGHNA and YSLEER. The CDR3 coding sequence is TGCGCCAGCAGCCAAGATGACAGGGCCACAGATACGCAGTATTTT. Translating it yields CASSQDDRATDTQYF.

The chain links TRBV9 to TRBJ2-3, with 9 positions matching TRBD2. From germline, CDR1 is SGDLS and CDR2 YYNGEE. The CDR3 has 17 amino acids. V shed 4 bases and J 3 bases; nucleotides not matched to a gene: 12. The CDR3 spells CASSKAGGGPVTDTQYF. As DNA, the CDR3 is TGTGCCAGCAGCAAAGCGGGGGGAGGGCCGGTAACAGATACGCAGTATTTT.

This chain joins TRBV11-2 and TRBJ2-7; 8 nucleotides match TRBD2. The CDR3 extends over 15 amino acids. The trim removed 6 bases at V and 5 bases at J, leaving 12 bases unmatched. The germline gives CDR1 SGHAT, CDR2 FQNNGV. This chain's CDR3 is CASSMGEREINEQYF. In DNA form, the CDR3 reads TGTGCCAGCAGTATGGGGGAGCGGGAGATCAACGAGCAGTACTTC. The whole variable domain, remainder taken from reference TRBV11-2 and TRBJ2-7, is EAGVAQSPRYKIIEKRQSVAFWCNPISGHATLYWYQQILGQGPKLLIQFQNNGVVDDSQLPKDRFSAERLKGVDSTLKIQPAKLEDSAVYLCASSMGEREINEQYFGPGTRLTVT.

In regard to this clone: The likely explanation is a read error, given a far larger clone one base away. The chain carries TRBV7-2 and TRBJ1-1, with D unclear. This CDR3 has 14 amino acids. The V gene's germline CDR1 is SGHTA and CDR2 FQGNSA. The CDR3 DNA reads TGTGCCAGCAGCTTACCCAAGCTGAACACTAAAGCTTTCTTT. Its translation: CASSLPKLNTKAFF.

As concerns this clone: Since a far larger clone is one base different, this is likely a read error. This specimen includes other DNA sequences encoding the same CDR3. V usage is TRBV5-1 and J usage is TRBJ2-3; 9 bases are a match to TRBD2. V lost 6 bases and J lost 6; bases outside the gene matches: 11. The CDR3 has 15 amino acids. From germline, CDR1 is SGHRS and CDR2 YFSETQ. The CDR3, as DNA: TGCGCCAGCACCCCGGGTAGCGGGGGCGGGGATACGCAGTATTTT. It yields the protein CASTPGSGGGDTQYF.

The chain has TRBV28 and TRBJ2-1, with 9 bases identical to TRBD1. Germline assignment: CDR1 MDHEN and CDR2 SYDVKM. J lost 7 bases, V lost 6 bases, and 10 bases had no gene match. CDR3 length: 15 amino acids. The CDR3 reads CASSLTGGPLNEQFF. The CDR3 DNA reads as TGTGCCAGCAGCCTTACAGGGGGCCCGTTGAATGAGCAGTTCTTC.

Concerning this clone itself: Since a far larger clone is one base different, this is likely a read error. CDR3 sequence reads: CASFTGGRETQYF. As DNA, the CDR3 is TGCGCCAGCTTTACAGGGGGTCGGGAGACCCAGTACTTC. The chain has TRBV5-1 and TRBJ2-5, with 8 bases lining up with TRBD1. J was trimmed by 5 bases and V by 7 bases; bases with no gene match: 7. Germline CDR1 SGHRS, CDR2 YFSETQ. This CDR3 has 13 amino acids.

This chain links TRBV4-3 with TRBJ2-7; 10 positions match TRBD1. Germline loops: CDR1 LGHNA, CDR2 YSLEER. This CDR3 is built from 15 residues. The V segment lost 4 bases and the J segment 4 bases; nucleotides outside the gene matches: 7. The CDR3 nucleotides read TGCGCCAGCAGCCCCCGGGACAGGGGAGGGTACGAGCAGTACTTC. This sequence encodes CASSPRDRGGYEQYF.

CDR3 nucleotide sequence: TGTGCCAGCAGTTTGAGGACTAGCGGCCTCTACGAGCAGTACTTC. Its protein product is CASSLRTSGLYEQYF. The chain is built from TRBV28 and TRBJ2-7; TRBD2 matches at 10 bases. V was pared by 3 bases and J by 3 bases, with 5 bases of the junction left unmatched. This CDR3 has 15 residues. Germline V gene sequence: CDR1 MDHEN, CDR2 SYDVKM.

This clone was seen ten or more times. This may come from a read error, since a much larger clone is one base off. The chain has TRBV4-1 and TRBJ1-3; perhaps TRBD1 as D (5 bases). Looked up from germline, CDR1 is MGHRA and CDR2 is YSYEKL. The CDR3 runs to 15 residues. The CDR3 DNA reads TGCGCCAGCAGCCAGTCCCTCGGGGGAGCAAACACCACATATTTT. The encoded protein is CASSQSLGGANTTYF.

The CDR3: CAISESQGDQPQHF. CDR3 in DNA: TGTGCCATCAGTGAGTCCCAGGGTGATCAGCCCCAGCATTTT. The chain has TRBV10-3 and TRBJ1-5, with D perhaps matching TRBD1 (5 bases). This CDR3 comprises 14 residues. Deletions cut 0 bases from V and 5 bases from J, with 8 bases between. Germline CDR1 is ENHRY and CDR2 is SYGVKD.